What follows are 23 T cell receptor beta chains derived from one specimen sequenced in a study of blood T cell repertoires in COVID-19. Some clones are missing from TCRdb's copy, which holds only in-frame ones; the method was immunoSEQ multiplex PCR. The sample has 90,000 or so clones, 86% seen once. Sequencing was done on a sample of peripheral blood. These receptors were obtained from a man aged 50-60 years with active COVID-19.

The chain joins TRBV28 to TRBJ1-4; 7 bases map to TRBD1. The germline V gene encodes CDR1 MDHEN and CDR2 SYDVKM. The CDR3 length is 17 residues. The trim removed 6 bases at V and 0 bases at J, leaving 10 bases unmatched. Written as DNA, the CDR3 is TGTGCCAGCAGCTCTGGGGGACAGCGTGCAACTAATGAAAAACTGTTTTTT. It specifies CASSSGGQRATNEKLFF.

This clone was detected a few times. This rearrangement joins TRBV21-1 to TRBJ1-3; the D segment call TRBD1 is taken from the table without a DNA check. TRBV21-1 is designated a pseudogene. The CDR3 has 14 amino acids. CDR3 protein: CASSNSDRGDTIYF. The DNA for the CDR3 is TGTGCCAGCAGCAATTCCGACAGGGGAGACACCATATATTTT.

V and J are TRBV28 and TRBJ1-6; D uncertain. Between the trimmed V and J ends, which lost 8 bases and 13 bases, there was a span of 15 bases. Germline V gene sequence: CDR1 MDHEN, CDR2 SYDVKM. This CDR3 has 12 residues. The CDR3 nucleotides are TGTGCCAGCCGAACCGGGAGTTTGCCCCTCCACTTT. As protein: CASRTGSLPLHF.

DNA for the CDR3: TGTGCCAGCAGCGCCGGCGGGACGTGGGGCTACACCTTC. Translating it yields CASSAGGTWGYTF. The chain recombines TRBV9 with TRBJ1-2; D is perhaps TRBD1 (5 bases). Germline V gene data show CDR1 as SGDLS and CDR2 as YYNGEE. This CDR3 comprises 13 residues. Trimming pared 3 bases from V and 8 bases from J, leaving 14 bases between. The full variable domain, in which reference TRBV9 and TRBJ1-2 provide the parts outside the CDR3, is DSGVTQTPKHLITATGQRVTLRCSPRSGDLSVYWYQQSLDQGLQFLIQYYNGEERAKGNILERFSAQQFPDLHSELNLSSLELGDSALYFCASSAGGTWGYTFGSGTRLTVV.

The chain links TRBV19 to TRBJ2-3, with D maybe TRBD1 (6 bases). V was shortened by 6 bases and J by 0 bases, with 10 bases between the two germline ends. The CDR3 contains 14 residues. Germline V lookup: CDR1 LNHDA, CDR2 SQIVND (reference sequence). CDR3 loop: CASRVGASTDTQYF. CDR3 coding DNA: TGTGCCAGTAGGGTGGGGGCTAGCACAGATACGCAGTATTTT.

The chain carries TRBV2 and TRBJ2-5, with 11 nucleotides matching TRBD2. Trimming cost V 7 bases and J 2 bases; bases outside gene matches: 6. The V gene's germline CDR1 is SNHLY and CDR2 FYNNEI. There are 15 residues in the CDR3. The CDR3 bases are TGTGCCAGCACCGTGACTAGCGGGACTCAAGAGACCCAGTACTTC. Amino acids: CASTVTSGTQETQYF.

The chain couples TRBV5-1 to TRBJ2-1; TRBD2 aligns across 8 bases. The CDR3 runs to 17 residues. The trim removed 2 bases at V and 4 bases at J, leaving 11 bases unmatched. Per germline, CDR1 SGHRS and CDR2 YFSETQ. The DNA of the CDR3 is TGCGCCAGCAGCTTAACATCCGGACTAGCTAGATACAATGAGCAGTTCTTC. As protein: CASSLTSGLARYNEQFF. The full variable domain, rest sourced from reference TRBV5-1 and TRBJ2-1, is KAGVTQTPRYLIKTRGQQVTLSCSPISGHRSVSWYQQTPGQGLQFLFEYFSETQRNKGNFPGRFSGRQFSNSRSEMNVSTLELGDSALYLCASSLTSGLARYNEQFFGPGTRLTVL.

This chain links TRBV6-2 or TRBV6-3 with TRBJ2-5, with 10 bases fitting TRBD1. CDR1 and CDR2 from the germline V gene are MNHEY and SVGEGT. The CDR3 is made up of 15 amino acids. Trimming at V came to 5 bases and at J to 4 bases, leaving 7 bases not matched to a gene. CDR3 residues: CASSDPTGGTETQYF. The CDR3, as DNA: TGTGCCAGCAGTGACCCGACAGGGGGCACAGAGACCCAGTACTTC.

The DNA of the CDR3 is TGCGCCAGCAGCCAAGATGGCCGACAGGTGGACTATGGCTACACCTTC. It translates to CASSQDGRQVDYGYTF. The chain uses TRBV4-3 and TRBJ1-2; D is possibly TRBD1 (6 bases). Germline V gene data show CDR1 as LGHNA and CDR2 as YSLEER. V was pared by 0 bases and J by 3 bases, with 14 bases between. The CDR3 length is 16 residues.

J is TRBJ2-1 and V is TRBV7-6; TRBD2 aligns across 9 bases. The CDR3 totals 16 residues. Germline V gene lookup returns CDR1 SGHVS and CDR2 FNYEAQ. After removal of 5 bases from V and 6 bases from J, the junction contained 11 bases not matched to a gene. CDR3 DNA: TGTGCCAGCAGCACCGGGGCGGGGGGGCTTAGCAATGAGCAGTTCTTC. It is translated as CASSTGAGGLSNEQFF.

A single count supports this clone. The CDR3 nucleotides read TGTGCCAGCAGTTTAGGGCCGACCCTAACTGGAAACACCATATATTTT. This sequence encodes CASSLGPTLTGNTIYF. This chain uses TRBV27 with TRBJ1-3; the D is unclear. Trimming removed 2 bases at V and 2 bases at J, with 13 bases between. CDR3 length equals 16 residues. CDR1 is MNHEY, CDR2 SMNVEV, per germline (reference sequence).

This clone was observed a few times. The chain combines TRBV12-3 or TRBV12-4 with TRBJ2-2, with D perhaps TRBD2 (6 bases). Trimming removed 6 bases at V and 7 bases at J, with 12 bases between. The CDR3 runs to 13 residues. CDR3 coding DNA: TGTGCCAGCAGCCGGGGGATCGGCGGGGAGCTGTTTTTT. Amino acids: CASSRGIGGELFF.

The chain uses TRBV10-3 and TRBJ2-3; TRBD2 matches 12 bases. With 2 bases clipped from V and 1 base from J, the junction kept 7 bases outside the gene matches. This CDR3 spans 18 amino acids. The V gene's germline CDR1 is ENHRY and CDR2 SYGVKD. CDR3 sequence: CAISEESSGGAGTDTQYF. The DNA for the CDR3 is TGTGCCATCAGTGAGGAGTCTAGCGGGGGGGCCGGCACAGATACGCAGTATTTT.

The rearrangement uses TRBV28 and TRBJ2-5; D is uncertain. CDR3 length equals 14 residues. V dropped 6 bases and J dropped 7 bases, with 18 bases sitting between them. CDR1 is MDHEN, CDR2 SYDVKM, per germline. The DNA for the CDR3 is TGTGCCAGCAGGTCTGTGACCTCCTCAGGGACCCAGTACTTC. Translated, it gives CASRSVTSSGTQYF.

The J gene is TRBJ1-1, the V gene TRBV12-1. TRBV12-1 is recorded as a pseudogene. This CDR3 is built from 15 residues. The CDR3 sequence: CASEAFPEVDTEAFF. CDR3 coding DNA: TGTGCCTCCGAGGCCTTCCCTGAGGTGGACACTGAAGCTTTCTTT.

V gene TRBV5-1 combines with J gene TRBJ2-5, with D possibly TRBD1 on 6 matching bases. The germline gives CDR1 SGHRS, CDR2 YFSETQ. This CDR3 comprises 14 residues. V lost 0 bases and J 3 bases, leaving 9 bases between the germline ends. In DNA, the CDR3 is TGCGCCAGCAGCTTGGCGGCAGGGGAAGAGACCCAGTACTTC. It yields the protein CASSLAAGEETQYF.

This rearrangement joins TRBV24-1 to TRBJ1-2, with TRBD1 matching over 7 bases. Germline CDR1 is KGHDR and CDR2 is SFDVKD. The CDR3 spans 16 residues. Unmatched junction bases numbered 15, after V lost 2 bases and J lost 10 bases. CDR3 loop: CATSDYSGTEEKDYTF. CDR3 sequence (DNA): TGTGCCACCAGTGATTACTCCGGGACAGAGGAAAAGGACTACACCTTC.

The rearrangement joins TRBV7-9 to TRBJ1-2; 7 nucleotides line up with TRBD1. V lost 7 bases to trimming and J lost 0 bases; unmatched junction nucleotides: 11. CDR3 length: 16 amino acids. Germline-derived CDR1 and CDR2 are SEHNR and FQNEAQ (reference sequence). CDR3: CASTKGGGQANYGYTF. CDR3 bases: TGTGCCAGCACGAAGGGGGGAGGACAGGCTAACTATGGCTACACCTTC.

V is TRBV7-9 and J is TRBJ2-1; 7 nucleotides align to TRBD2. J gave up 2 bases and V 3 bases, and 4 bases lay outside the gene matches. The CDR3 runs to 15 residues. The germline V gene has CDR1 SEHNR and CDR2 FQNEAQ (reference sequence). CDR3 coding DNA: TGTGCCAGCAGCTTCGGGGGGTCAACCTACAATGAGCAGTTCTTC. As protein: CASSFGGSTYNEQFF.

The chain has TRBV5-4 and TRBJ1-4, with D possibly matching TRBD1 (5 bases). CDR3 size: 13 residues. Germline assignment: CDR1 SGHNT and CDR2 YYREEE (reference sequence). V was cut by 5 bases and J by 8 bases, with 13 bases left in between. The CDR3 region has the DNA TGTGCCAGCAGTAACTCGCGGGGGGAAAAACTGTTTTTT. Its translation is CASSNSRGEKLFF.

The chain uses TRBV25-1 and TRBJ1-4, with TRBD1 matching 9 bases. V gave up 5 bases and J gave up 6 bases; unmatched junction bases: 1. Germline V lookup: CDR1 MGHDK, CDR2 SYGVNS. The CDR3 has 13 residues. CDR3: CASSRTGDEKLFF. The CDR3 DNA sequence: TGTGCCAGCAGTCGGACAGGGGATGAAAAACTGTTTTTT.

The chain employs TRBV19 and TRBJ1-2, with 7 nucleotides matching TRBD1. The ends lost 6 bases at V and 8 bases at J; junction bases unmatched: 3. Germline loops: CDR1 LNHDA, CDR2 SQIVND (reference sequence). There are 11 residues in the CDR3. The CDR3 DNA reads TGTGCCAGTAGAGGAGGGGGCGGCTACACCTTC. The encoded protein is CASRGGGGYTF. Full variable domain (outside the CDR3, taken from reference TRBV19 and TRBJ1-2): DGGITQSPKYLFRKEGQNVTLSCEQNLNHDAMYWYRQDPGQGLRLIYYSQIVNDFQKGDIAEGYSVSREKKESFPLTVTSAQKNPTAFYLCASRGGGGYTFGSGTRLTVV.

This chain connects TRBV4-3 to TRBJ2-7, with D maybe TRBD1 (5 bases). V was clipped by 4 bases and J by 2 bases, with 21 bases between them. Germline V gene sequence: CDR1 LGHNA, CDR2 YSLEER. CDR3 length: 17 residues. CDR3 in amino acids: CASSRAPYTRQPYEQYF. CDR3 DNA: TGCGCCAGCAGCCGGGCCCCCTATACCCGACAGCCCTACGAGCAGTACTTC.